Presented here are 23 T cell receptor beta chains from one specimen sequenced in a study of blood T cell repertoires in COVID-19. Sequencing was performed with immunoSEQ multiplex PCR; in TCRdb, only in-frame clones are kept and a portion is missing. The data contain hundreds of thousands of clones, approximately 83% of them seen just once; the ten biggest clones take up about 10%. Sequenced material: peripheral blood. These TCRs come from an older man with acute or convalescent COVID-19.

The rearrangement joins TRBV24-1 to TRBJ2-7; the match to TRBD1 covers 9 bases. This CDR3 contains 16 residues. Looked up from germline, CDR1 is KGHDR and CDR2 is SFDVKD. With 3 bases clipped from V and 3 bases from J, the junction kept 8 bases outside the gene matches. This chain's CDR3 is CATSDLSDRGGYEQYF. The CDR3 region has the DNA TGTGCCACCAGTGATCTTTCCGACAGGGGGGGCTACGAGCAGTACTTC.

This rearrangement joins TRBV30 to TRBJ1-5; possible D gene TRBD1, 5 bases. The germline CDR1 and CDR2 sequences are GTSNPN and SVGIG (reference sequence). V lost 2 bases and J 5 bases, leaving 13 bases between the germline ends. The CDR3 contains 14 residues. This CDR3 is CAWSTGQIHQPQHF. In nucleotides, the CDR3 is TGTGCCTGGAGTACCGGACAAATCCATCAGCCCCAGCATTTT.

The chain uses TRBV3-1 (or the pseudogene TRBV3-2) and TRBJ1-4, with 7 bases that match TRBD1. V lost 4 bases and J lost 10; bases outside the gene matches: 9. This CDR3 is built from 14 residues. Germline loops: CDR1 LGHDT, CDR2 YNNKEL (reference sequence). DNA for the CDR3: TGTGCCAGCAGCCCAATCGAACAGGGGTTAAAACTGTTTTTT. Translating gives CASSPIEQGLKLFF.

The V call is TRBV2, the J call TRBJ2-3; 7 nucleotides match TRBD2. The V and J ends lost 3 bases and 4 bases, in that order; junction bases with no gene match: 10. This CDR3 comprises 16 residues. The germline CDR1 and CDR2 sequences are SNHLY and FYNNEI. The DNA of the CDR3 is TGTGCCAGCAGTGAGGTAGGGCTAGCGGTTTCAGATACGCAGTATTTT. Translated: CASSEVGLAVSDTQYF.

The chain carries TRBV3-1 (or the pseudogene TRBV3-2) and TRBJ1-2; D gene unclear. The CDR3 has 13 residues. Germline V lookup: CDR1 LGHDT, CDR2 YNNKEL (reference sequence). Trimming pared 3 bases from V and 8 bases from J, leaving 13 bases between. This CDR3 is CASSQTRTYGYTF. CDR3 DNA: TGTGCCAGCAGCCAGACTCGAACATACGGCTACACCTTC.

The rearrangement links TRBV5-1 to TRBJ1-1; tentative D call: TRBD1 (5 bases). The germline V gene encodes CDR1 SGHRS and CDR2 YFSETQ. Trimming removed 3 bases from V and 4 bases from J, with 13 bases in between. This CDR3 has 14 amino acids. The CDR3 DNA reads TGCGCCAGCAGCTGGGGGGACGAAGTCACTGAAGCTTTCTTT. The encoded protein is CASSWGDEVTEAFF.

The chain links TRBV5-1 to TRBJ2-1; possibly TRBD1 for D (6 bases). V was pared by 4 bases and J by 0 bases, with 17 bases between. CDR3 length: 17 amino acids. Germline CDR1 is SGHRS and CDR2 is YFSETQ. CDR3 DNA sequence: TGCGCCAGCAGCCCCGGGACAACAATTCCCTCCTACAATGAGCAGTTCTTC. Amino acid sequence: CASSPGTTIPSYNEQFF.

The gene calls are TRBV6-2 or TRBV6-3 and TRBJ2-2, with D perhaps matching TRBD2 (5 bases). V was cut by 2 bases and J by 7 bases, with 20 bases left in between. The germline V gene has CDR1 MNHEY and CDR2 SVGEGT. The CDR3 totals 17 residues. CDR3 protein: CASSYPLEGRWNGELFF. The CDR3 region has the DNA TGTGCCAGCAGTTACCCCCTAGAGGGTCGATGGAACGGGGAGCTGTTTTTT.

Of note for this clone: Distinct nucleotide sequences in the sample also encode this CDR3. The chain uses TRBV5-1 and TRBJ2-2, with TRBD1 as a possible D gene (6 bases). CDR1 and CDR2 from the germline V gene are SGHRS and YFSETQ. This CDR3 has 15 amino acids. Trimming removed 0 bases at V and 0 bases at J, with 6 bases between. The CDR3 loop is CASSLGTANTGELFF. DNA for the CDR3: TGCGCCAGCAGCTTGGGGACAGCGAACACCGGGGAGCTGTTTTTT. The complete variable domain, with remaining parts taken from reference TRBV5-1 and TRBJ2-2, reads KAGVTQTPRYLIKTRGQQVTLSCSPISGHRSVSWYQQTPGQGLQFLFEYFSETQRNKGNFPGRFSGRQFSNSRSEMNVSTLELGDSALYLCASSLGTANTGELFFGEGSRLTVL.

CDR3 protein: CASRPRQASGNIQYF. The CDR3 DNA reads TGTGCCAGCAGGCCTAGACAGGCCTCCGGAAACATTCAGTACTTC. The chain uses TRBV28 and TRBJ2-4; possibly TRBD1 for D (6 bases). The CDR3 length is 15 residues. The V end lost 6 bases, the J end lost 6 bases, and 18 bases lay between the germline ends. CDR1 is MDHEN and CDR2 is SYDVKM in the germline V gene.

The rearrangement joins TRBV7-2 to TRBJ1-2; 11 bases line up with TRBD1. The CDR3 totals 15 residues. The V and J ends lost 2 bases and 8 bases, in that order; junction bases with no gene match: 7. The V gene's germline CDR1 is SGHTA and CDR2 FQGNSA. The CDR3 DNA reads TGTGCCAGCAGCTTATCCGGACAGGGGGCGCAAGGCTACACCTTC. Its protein is CASSLSGQGAQGYTF.

The chain couples TRBV24-1 to TRBJ2-2; 7 nucleotides match TRBD2. With V trimmed by 2 bases and J by 1 base, 6 bases remained unmatched. CDR1 is KGHDR, CDR2 SFDVKD, per germline. The CDR3 consists of 17 residues. Here the CDR3 DNA reads TGTGCCACCAGTGATTCACCGGGACTACTGAACACCGGGGAGCTGTTTTTT. Amino acids: CATSDSPGLLNTGELFF.

The chain joins TRBV19 to TRBJ2-3; TRBD1 aligns across 8 bases. The germline gives CDR1 LNHDA, CDR2 SQIVND (reference sequence). The CDR3 runs to 17 residues. V lost 5 bases to trimming and J lost 3 bases; unmatched junction nucleotides: 13. CDR3 sequence: CASSQTIGQGGTDTQYF. Written as DNA, the CDR3 is TGTGCCAGTAGTCAAACCATAGGACAGGGCGGTACAGATACGCAGTATTTT.

This clone was detected once. This chain links TRBV3-1 (or the pseudogene TRBV3-2) with TRBJ2-7, with 7 bases aligning to TRBD1. Germline loops: CDR1 LGHDT, CDR2 YNNKEL (reference sequence). The trim removed 1 base at V and 2 bases at J, leaving 5 bases unmatched. The CDR3 contains 15 residues. CDR3 sequence (DNA): TGTGCCAGCAGCCAAGGGACAGGTATTACCTACGAGCAGTACTTC. This encodes CASSQGTGITYEQYF.

The chain carries TRBV4-1 and TRBJ2-1; 15 bases are a match to TRBD2. Germline assignment: CDR1 MGHRA and CDR2 YSYEKL. CDR3 length equals 16 residues. The ends lost 4 bases at V and 4 bases at J; junction bases unmatched: 2. For the CDR3, the DNA is TGCGCCAGCAGCCCCGGGACTAGCGGGAGGTACAATGAGCAGTTCTTC. This encodes CASSPGTSGRYNEQFF.

This clone has just a few counts. The chain employs TRBV18 and TRBJ1-2; no definite D call. V lost 1 base and J 8 bases, leaving 17 bases between the germline ends. The CDR3 length is 15 residues. The germline CDR1 and CDR2 sequences are KGHSH and LQKENI. The CDR3 DNA reads TGTGCCAGCTCACCACTCCCAGCGGGCGGCGAGGGCTACACCTTC. Protein: CASSPLPAGGEGYTF.

The V gene is TRBV30, the J gene TRBJ1-1; 11 bases map to TRBD1. The CDR3 is 17 residues long. Germline trimming cut 3 bases from V and 3 bases from J; bases unmatched to any gene: 12. The germline V gene encodes CDR1 GTSNPN and CDR2 SVGIG (reference sequence). As DNA, the CDR3 is TGTGCCTGGAGGGACTTCCCGGGACAGGGGGTCTACACTGAAGCTTTCTTT. As protein: CAWRDFPGQGVYTEAFF.

DNA for the CDR3: TGTGCCAGCAGCCACAACGGATTCGTTGGACAGGGGGCTCCTCTAGCCAAAAACATTCAGTACTTC. This codes for CASSHNGFVGQGAPLAKNIQYF. The chain recombines TRBV3-1 (or the pseudogene TRBV3-2) with TRBJ2-4; TRBD1 matches 11 bases. The V gene's germline CDR1 is LGHDT and CDR2 YNNKEL (reference sequence). Unmatched junction bases numbered 19, after V lost 3 bases and J lost 0 bases. The CDR3 length is 22 residues.

V and J are TRBV18 and TRBJ2-7, with D unresolved. The CDR3 length is 13 residues. From germline, CDR1 is KGHSH and CDR2 LQKENI. V gave up 3 bases and J gave up 0 bases, with 6 bases separating them. The CDR3 DNA reads as TGTGCCAGCTCACCGGCCAGCTCCTACGAGCAGTACTTC. Protein sequence: CASSPASSYEQYF. Full variable domain (missing parts from reference TRBV18 and TRBJ2-7): NAGVMQNPRHLVRRRGQEARLRCSPMKGHSHVYWYRQLPEEGLKFMVYLQKENIIDESGMPKERFSAEFPKEGPSILRIQQVVRGDSAAYFCASSPASSYEQYFGPGTRLTVT.

V gene TRBV10-2 combines with J gene TRBJ1-5, with D maybe TRBD1 (5 bases). Germline CDR1 WSHSY, CDR2 SAAADI. The CDR3 consists of 17 residues. V was pared by 7 bases and J by 2 bases, with 21 bases between. The CDR3 reads CASNRGDTRHRNQPQHF. The CDR3 coding sequence is TGCGCCAGCAATCGGGGGGATACTCGACATCGCAATCAGCCCCAGCATTTT.

The chain recombines TRBV10-2 with TRBJ2-7, with TRBD1 matching over 8 bases. V trimming: 7 bases; J trimming: 0 bases; junction bases outside the gene matches: 11. The CDR3 is made up of 16 amino acids. Per germline, CDR1 WSHSY and CDR2 SAAADI. The DNA for the CDR3 is TGCGCCAGCACCGGTAGGGGGACAGGCGCCTCCTACGAGCAGTACTTC. It codes for CASTGRGTGASYEQYF.

V gene TRBV24-1 combines with J gene TRBJ1-2; 8 bases are a match to TRBD1. This CDR3 is 12 amino acids long. Germline loops: CDR1 KGHDR, CDR2 SFDVKD. The J segment lost 7 bases and the V segment lost 4 bases, leaving 1 base of the junction unmatched. Written as DNA, the CDR3 is TGTGCCACCAGTGACAGGGGGCTTGGCTACACCTTC. This codes for CATSDRGLGYTF.

The chain joins TRBV19 to TRBJ1-6; tentative D call: TRBD1 (6 bases). Germline V lookup: CDR1 LNHDA, CDR2 SQIVND (reference sequence). Between the trimmed V and J ends, which lost 0 bases and 8 bases, there was a span of 11 bases. This CDR3 is built from 15 residues. The chain's CDR3 is CASSIESTGYSPLHF. As DNA, the CDR3 is TGTGCCAGTAGTATAGAGAGCACAGGGTATTCACCCCTCCACTTT.